This T cell receptor beta chain comes out of a study of immune characteristics of hereditary and idiopathic chronic pancreatitis. A note on the overall study: The study profiled local pancreatic immune cells and TCRbeta repertoires in hereditary and idiopathic chronic pancreatitis compared with control organ donor pancreases. TCRbeta sequencing covered roughly five control pancreases, 7 or 8 hereditary chronic pancreatitis pancreases and roughly six idiopathic chronic pancreatitis pancreases. The gDNA-based approach was chosen because it involved minimal in vitro experimental manipulation of pancreas-infiltrating T cells. On the study overall, not on this receptor specifically: Chronic pancreatitis caused by alcohol use was not included in the study. Because patient tissue could only be obtained at the time of TPIAT, differences in disease duration may have influenced the immune findings. Compared with controls, TCRbeta repertoire diversity was significantly higher and clonality was lower in both chronic pancreatitis groups. Among 10 to 15 chronic pancreatitis patients, a positive correlation was found between numbers of productive TCR rearrangements and disease severity scores. Differences in Vbeta-Jbeta gene family usage, including TRBV10, TRBV19, TRBV23 and TRBV5, were found between hereditary and idiopathic chronic pancreatitis.

Chronic pancreatitis pancreas tissue was obtained from patients undergoing total pancreatectomy with islet autotransplantation (TPIAT). The chronic pancreatitis patients who were included had no known history of diabetes. For TCRbeta sequencing, genomic DNA was extracted directly from bulk pancreas tissue without sorting T cells. No particular cause of disease was identified in the patients with idiopathic chronic pancreatitis. Pancreas tissues were collected consecutively from patients and organ donors at two US centers. CDR1 and CDR2 are drawn from the germline V gene: SGHDT, YYEEEE. From the cysteine through the phenylalanine, the CDR3 covers 13 amino acids. Only CDR3 DNA is held: 39 bases, read in frame from base 1. Worth noting for this clone: The clone's antigen remains unknown. The germline gene is not matched at one end of the junction; a read error may be the cause.

Library generation was performed with the immunoSEQ multiplex PCR assay. The TCRbeta CDR3 region and adjacent sequences were amplified and sequenced from pancreatic genomic DNA. Under the source paper's analysis protocol: Repertoire diversity was measured as a mean normalized Shannon-Wiener index, alongside productive clonality and productive rearrangement counts. Control and chronic pancreatitis repertoire metrics were compared by means of the nonparametric Mann-Whitney U test. CDR3beta sequences with identical amino acid composition and length across subjects were defined as shared clonotypes. TCRdb provides this immuneACCESS table in a form limited to in-frame rearrangements. Some clones are lacking; in checked studies, under half of them reflect an unresolved V gene, and why the rest are absent is not known. That table supplies the V and J calls and clone size; D and trimming were determined from the DNA. The sample profile shows approximately 9,400 clones; about 76% of them were found once. Over 12% of the sample is taken by the ten largest.

Sequenced: pancreas tissue with idiopathic chronic pancreatitis. This specimen's cell subset or site label, interpreted: chronic pancreatitis without an identified cause. The chain joins TRBV5-6 to TRBJ1-5; TRBD1 lines up with 10 middle nucleotides. The receptor was isolated from a human donor with chronic pancreatitis. The CDR3 amino acid sequence is: CASSLGDRGENFF. The sequenced DNA: TGTGCCAGCAGCTTGGGGGACAGGGGTGAAAACTTTTTT.